This T cell receptor beta chain came from a study of T cell responses to AZD1222 COVID-19 vaccine. Overall study results and limits: A mostly white British donor set with more females was recruited, and clonal diversity was possibly underestimated.

Generated by immunoSEQ multiplex PCR, the TCRdb table keeps only in-frame clones and is missing some. The table shows some 56,000 clones, with over 75% occurring only once. Trimming stripped 0 bases from V and 5 bases from J, with 11 bases between. This CDR3 has 15 residues. The germline V gene has CDR1 LGHNA and CDR2 YNFKEQ. This clone is a singleton in its sample. What it recognizes is unknown. The sequence derives from an adult in good health. The material was peripheral blood, obtained on day 0 of AZD1222 vaccination. This sequence joins TRBV4-2 and TRBJ1-3; D is possibly TRBD1 (5 bases). The CDR3 sequence is CASSQEDSFRNTIYF. The DNA for the CDR3 is TGTGCCAGCAGCCAAGAAGACAGCTTTAGAAACACCATATATTTT.